This T cell receptor (beta chain) was sequenced for a study of T-cell memory formation after mild COVID-19. TCRdb called the 5' RACE reads again in MiXCR, with one record for every CDR3 protein. The sample lists a few hundred thousand distinct CDR3 sequences, 14% occurring once. CDR3 length equals 15 residues. V gave up 3 bases and J gave up 2 bases; unmatched junction bases: 4. The sequenced sample was PBMCs or a T cell subset sorted from them (not recorded which). The TCR was taken from a man between 18 and 29 years old who had mild COVID-19 (a few samples of this study predate the infection). Cell type and time point are not known. J is TRBJ2-7 and V is TRBV12-3 or TRBV12-4; 10 bases agree with TRBD1. CDR3 DNA sequence: TGTGCCAGCAGTTTGGGGACAGGGGAAGCCTACGAGCAGTACTTC. Protein product: CASSLGTGEAYEQYF.